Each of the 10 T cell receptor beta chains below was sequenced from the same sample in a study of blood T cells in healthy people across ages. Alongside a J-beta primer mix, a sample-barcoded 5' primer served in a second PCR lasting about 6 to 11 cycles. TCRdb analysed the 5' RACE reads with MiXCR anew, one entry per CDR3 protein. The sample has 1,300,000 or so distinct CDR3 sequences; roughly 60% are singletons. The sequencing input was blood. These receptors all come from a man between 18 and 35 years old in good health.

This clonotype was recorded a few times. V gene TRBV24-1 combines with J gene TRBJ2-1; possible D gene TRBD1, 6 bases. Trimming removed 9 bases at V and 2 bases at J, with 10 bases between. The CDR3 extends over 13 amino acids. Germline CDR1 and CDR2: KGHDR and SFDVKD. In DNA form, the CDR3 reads TGTGCCACCGGCCCAGGGGCCTACAATGAGCAGTTCTTC. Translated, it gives CATGPGAYNEQFF.

In DNA form, the CDR3 reads TGTGCCAGCAGCCAATCGCTGGGGAACACCGGGGAGCTGTTTTTT. Translation: CASSQSLGNTGELFF. V usage is TRBV3-1 and J usage is TRBJ2-2; D gene uncertain. This CDR3 contains 15 residues. The V end was cut by 2 bases, the J end by 1 base, with 8 bases between. CDR1 is LGHDT, CDR2 YNNKEL, per germline (reference sequence).

CDR3: CASSLENAIEQFF. The CDR3 region has the DNA TGCGCCAGCAGCTTGGAAAACGCTATTGAGCAGTTCTTC. The chain uses TRBV5-1 and TRBJ2-1, with no clear D. The length of the CDR3 is 13 residues. V was cut by 0 bases and J by 9 bases, with 10 bases left in between. Germline CDR1 is SGHRS and CDR2 is YFSETQ.

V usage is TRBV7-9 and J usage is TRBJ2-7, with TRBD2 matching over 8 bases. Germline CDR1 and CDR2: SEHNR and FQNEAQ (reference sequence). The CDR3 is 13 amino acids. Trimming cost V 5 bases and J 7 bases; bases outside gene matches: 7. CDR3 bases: TGTGCCAGCAGCCGCAGCGGGAGAAATGAGCAGTACTTC. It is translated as CASSRSGRNEQYF.

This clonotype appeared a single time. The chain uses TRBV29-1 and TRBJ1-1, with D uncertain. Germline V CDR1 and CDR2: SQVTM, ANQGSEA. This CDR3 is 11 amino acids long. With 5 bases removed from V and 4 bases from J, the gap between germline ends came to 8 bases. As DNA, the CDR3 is TGCAGCGTTTCAGCAGGCACTGAAGCTTTCTTT. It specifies CSVSAGTEAFF.

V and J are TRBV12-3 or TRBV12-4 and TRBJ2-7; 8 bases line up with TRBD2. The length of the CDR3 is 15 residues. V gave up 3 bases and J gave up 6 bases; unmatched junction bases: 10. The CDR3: CASSLTQREISEQYF. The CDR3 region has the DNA TGTGCCAGCAGTTTGACCCAGCGGGAGATTTCCGAGCAGTACTTC.

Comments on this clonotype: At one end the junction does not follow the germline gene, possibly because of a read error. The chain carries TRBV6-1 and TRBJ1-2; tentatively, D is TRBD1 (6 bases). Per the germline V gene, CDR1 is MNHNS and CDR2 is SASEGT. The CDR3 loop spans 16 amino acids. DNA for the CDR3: TGTGCCAGCAGGGAAGCCCATCAGGGGCCTAGCTATGGCTACACCTTC. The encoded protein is CASREAHQGPSYGYTF.

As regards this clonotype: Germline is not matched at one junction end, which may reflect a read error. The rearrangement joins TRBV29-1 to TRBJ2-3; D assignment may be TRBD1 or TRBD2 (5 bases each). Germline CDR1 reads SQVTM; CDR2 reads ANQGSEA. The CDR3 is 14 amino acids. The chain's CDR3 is CSVDRAPEGDAQYF. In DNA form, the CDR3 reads TGCAGCGTTGACAGGGCACCCGAGGGAGATGCGCAGTATTTT.

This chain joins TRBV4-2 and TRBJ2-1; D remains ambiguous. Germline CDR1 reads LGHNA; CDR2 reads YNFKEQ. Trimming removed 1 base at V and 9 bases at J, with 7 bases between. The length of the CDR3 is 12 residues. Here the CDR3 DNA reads TGTGCCAGCAGCCAAGTGTCAGGTGAGCAGTTCTTC. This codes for CASSQVSGEQFF.

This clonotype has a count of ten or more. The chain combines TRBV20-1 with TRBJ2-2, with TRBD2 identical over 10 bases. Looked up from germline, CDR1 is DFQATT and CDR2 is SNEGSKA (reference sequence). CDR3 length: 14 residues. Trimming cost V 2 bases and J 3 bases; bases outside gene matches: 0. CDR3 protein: CSARLAGDTGELFF. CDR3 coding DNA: TGCAGTGCTAGACTAGCGGGAGACACCGGGGAGCTGTTTTTT.